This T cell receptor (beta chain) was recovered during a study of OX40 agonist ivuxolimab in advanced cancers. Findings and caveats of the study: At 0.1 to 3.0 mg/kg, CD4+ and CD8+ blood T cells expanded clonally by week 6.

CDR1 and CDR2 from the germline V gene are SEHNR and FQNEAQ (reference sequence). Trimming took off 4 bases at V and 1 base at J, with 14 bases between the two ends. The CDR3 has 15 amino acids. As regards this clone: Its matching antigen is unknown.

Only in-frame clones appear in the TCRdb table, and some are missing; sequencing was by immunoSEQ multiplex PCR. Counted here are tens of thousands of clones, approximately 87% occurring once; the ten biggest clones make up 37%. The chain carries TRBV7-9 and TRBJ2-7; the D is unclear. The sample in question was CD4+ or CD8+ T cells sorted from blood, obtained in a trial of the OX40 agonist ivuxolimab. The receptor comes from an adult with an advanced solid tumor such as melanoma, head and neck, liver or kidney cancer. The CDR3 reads CASSSQNQESYEQYF. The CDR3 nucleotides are TGTGCCAGCAGCTCACAAAATCAGGAATCCTACGAGCAGTACTTC.